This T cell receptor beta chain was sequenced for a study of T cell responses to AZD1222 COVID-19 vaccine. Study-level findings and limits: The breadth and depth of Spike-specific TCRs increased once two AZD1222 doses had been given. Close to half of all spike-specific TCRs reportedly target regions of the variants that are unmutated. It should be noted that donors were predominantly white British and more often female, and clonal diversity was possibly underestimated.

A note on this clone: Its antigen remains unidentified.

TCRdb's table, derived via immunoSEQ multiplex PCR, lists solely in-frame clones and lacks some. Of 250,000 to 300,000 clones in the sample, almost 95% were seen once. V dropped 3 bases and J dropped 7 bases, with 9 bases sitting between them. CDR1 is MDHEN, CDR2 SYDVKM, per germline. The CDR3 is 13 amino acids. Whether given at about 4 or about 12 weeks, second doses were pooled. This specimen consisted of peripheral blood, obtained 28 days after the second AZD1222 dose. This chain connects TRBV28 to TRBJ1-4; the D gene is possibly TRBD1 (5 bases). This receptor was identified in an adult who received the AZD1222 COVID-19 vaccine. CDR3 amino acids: CASSFGGGEKLFF. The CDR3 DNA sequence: TGTGCCAGCAGTTTCGGGGGTGGTGAAAAACTGTTTTTT.